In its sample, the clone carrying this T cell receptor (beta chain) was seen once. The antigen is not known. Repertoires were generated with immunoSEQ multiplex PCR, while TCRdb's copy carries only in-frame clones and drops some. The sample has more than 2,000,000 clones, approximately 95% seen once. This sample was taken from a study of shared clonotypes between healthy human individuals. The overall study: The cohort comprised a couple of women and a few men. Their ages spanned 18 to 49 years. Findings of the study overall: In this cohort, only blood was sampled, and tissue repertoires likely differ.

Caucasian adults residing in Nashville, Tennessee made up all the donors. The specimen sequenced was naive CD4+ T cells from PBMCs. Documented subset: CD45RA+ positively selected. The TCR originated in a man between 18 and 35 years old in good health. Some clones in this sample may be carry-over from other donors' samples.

CDR3 in amino acids: CASSEFEGRFNQPQHF. CDR3 DNA sequence: TGTGCCAGCAGTGAATTTGAGGGGCGGTTCAATCAGCCCCAGCATTTT. The chain employs TRBV2 and TRBJ1-5, with a tentative D call TRBD1 (5 bases). V dropped 2 bases and J dropped 3 bases, with 14 bases sitting between them. The CDR3 is 16 amino acids. Germline V gene data show CDR1 as SNHLY and CDR2 as FYNNEI. Complete variable domain (other parts from reference TRBV2 and TRBJ1-5): EPEVTQTPSHQVTQMGQEVILRCVPISNHLYFYWYRQILGQKVEFLVSFYNNEISEKSEIFDDQFSVERPDGSNFTLKIRSTKLEDSAMYFCASSEFEGRFNQPQHFGDGTRLSIL.